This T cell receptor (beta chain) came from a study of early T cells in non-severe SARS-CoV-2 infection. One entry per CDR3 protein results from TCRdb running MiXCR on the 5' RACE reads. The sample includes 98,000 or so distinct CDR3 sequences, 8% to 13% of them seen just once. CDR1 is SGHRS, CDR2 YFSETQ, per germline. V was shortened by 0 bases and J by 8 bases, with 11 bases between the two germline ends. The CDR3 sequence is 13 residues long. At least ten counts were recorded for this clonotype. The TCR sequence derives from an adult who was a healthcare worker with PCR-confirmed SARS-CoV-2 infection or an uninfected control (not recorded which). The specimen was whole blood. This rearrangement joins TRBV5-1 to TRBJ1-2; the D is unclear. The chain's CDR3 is CASSLVGLSGYTF. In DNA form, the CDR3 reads TGCGCCAGCAGCTTGGTAGGGCTGTCCGGCTACACCTTC. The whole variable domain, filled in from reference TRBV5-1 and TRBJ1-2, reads KAGVTQTPRYLIKTRGQQVTLSCSPISGHRSVSWYQQTPGQGLQFLFEYFSETQRNKGNFPGRFSGRQFSNSRSEMNVSTLELGDSALYLCASSLVGLSGYTFGSGTRLTVV.